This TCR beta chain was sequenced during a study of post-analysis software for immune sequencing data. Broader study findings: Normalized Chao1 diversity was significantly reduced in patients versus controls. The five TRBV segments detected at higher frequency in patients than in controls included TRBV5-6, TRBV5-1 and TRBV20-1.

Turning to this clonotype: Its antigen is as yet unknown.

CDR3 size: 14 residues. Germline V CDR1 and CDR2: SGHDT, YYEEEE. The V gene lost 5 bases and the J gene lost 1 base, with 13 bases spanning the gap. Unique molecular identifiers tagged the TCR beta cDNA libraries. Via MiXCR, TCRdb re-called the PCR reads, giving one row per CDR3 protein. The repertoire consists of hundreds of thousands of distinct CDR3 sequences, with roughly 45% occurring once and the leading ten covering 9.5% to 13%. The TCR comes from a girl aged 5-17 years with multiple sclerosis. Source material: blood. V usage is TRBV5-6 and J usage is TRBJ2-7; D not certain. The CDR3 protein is CASRSPLGSYEQYF. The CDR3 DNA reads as TGTGCCAGCAGGAGCCCGTTGGGTTCCTACGAGCAGTACTTC.